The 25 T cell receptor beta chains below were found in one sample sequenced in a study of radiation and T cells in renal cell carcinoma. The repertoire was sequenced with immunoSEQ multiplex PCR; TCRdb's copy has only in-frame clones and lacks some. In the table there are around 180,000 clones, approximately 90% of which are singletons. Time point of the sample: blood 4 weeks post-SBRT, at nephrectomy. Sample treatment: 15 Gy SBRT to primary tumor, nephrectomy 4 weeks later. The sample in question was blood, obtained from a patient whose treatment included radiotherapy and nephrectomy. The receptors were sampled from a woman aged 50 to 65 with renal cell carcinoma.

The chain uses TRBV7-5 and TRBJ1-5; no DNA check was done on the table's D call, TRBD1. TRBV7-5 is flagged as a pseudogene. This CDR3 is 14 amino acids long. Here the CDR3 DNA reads TGTGCCAGAAGCGCTACAGGGGGCGGGCAGCCCCAGCATTTT. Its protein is CARSATGGGQPQHF.

CDR3 sequence: CASSPTRFRDRNYYGYTF. CDR3 bases: TGTGCCAGCAGCCCAACTCGTTTTCGGGACAGGAACTACTATGGCTACACCTTC. J is TRBJ1-2 and V is TRBV7-8, with 8 nucleotides matching TRBD1. The CDR3 has 18 residues. J lost 3 bases, V lost 5 bases, and 17 bases had no gene match. CDR1 and CDR2 from the germline V gene are SGHVS and FQNEAQ.

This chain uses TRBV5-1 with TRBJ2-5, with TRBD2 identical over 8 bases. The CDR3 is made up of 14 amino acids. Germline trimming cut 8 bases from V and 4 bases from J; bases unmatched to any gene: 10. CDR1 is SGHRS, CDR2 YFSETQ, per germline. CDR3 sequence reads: CASKPGGPGETQYF. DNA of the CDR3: TGCGCCAGTAAACCGGGGGGGCCAGGAGAGACCCAGTACTTC.

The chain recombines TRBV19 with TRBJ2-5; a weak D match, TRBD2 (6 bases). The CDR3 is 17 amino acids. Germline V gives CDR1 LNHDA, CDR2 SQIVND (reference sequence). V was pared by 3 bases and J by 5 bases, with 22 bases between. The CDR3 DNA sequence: TGTGCCAGTAGTATGGCAGGGAGGTTTAGTCTGCGGGAGACCCAGTACTTC. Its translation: CASSMAGRFSLRETQYF. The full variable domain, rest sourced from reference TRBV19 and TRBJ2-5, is DGGITQSPKYLFRKEGQNVTLSCEQNLNHDAMYWYRQDPGQGLRLIYYSQIVNDFQKGDIAEGYSVSREKKESFPLTVTSAQKNPTAFYLCASSMAGRFSLRETQYFGPGTRLLVL.

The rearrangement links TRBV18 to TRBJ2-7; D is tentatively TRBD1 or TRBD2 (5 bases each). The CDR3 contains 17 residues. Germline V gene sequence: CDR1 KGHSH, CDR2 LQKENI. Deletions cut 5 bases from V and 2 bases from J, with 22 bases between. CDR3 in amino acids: CASSTSGWQKGPYEQYF. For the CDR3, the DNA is TGTGCCAGCTCAACCTCAGGTTGGCAGAAGGGACCCTACGAGCAGTACTTC.

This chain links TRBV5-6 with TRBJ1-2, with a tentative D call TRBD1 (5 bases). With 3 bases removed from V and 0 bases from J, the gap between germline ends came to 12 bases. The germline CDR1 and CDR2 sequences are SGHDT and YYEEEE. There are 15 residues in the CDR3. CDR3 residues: CASSWRGPSNYGYTF. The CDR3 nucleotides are TGTGCCAGCAGCTGGCGGGGACCATCTAACTATGGCTACACCTTC.

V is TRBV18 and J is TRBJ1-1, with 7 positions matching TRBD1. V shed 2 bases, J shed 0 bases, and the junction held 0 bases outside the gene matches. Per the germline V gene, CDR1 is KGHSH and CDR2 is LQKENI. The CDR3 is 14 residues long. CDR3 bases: TGTGCCAGCTCACCAACAGGGGTGAACACTGAAGCTTTCTTT. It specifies CASSPTGVNTEAFF.

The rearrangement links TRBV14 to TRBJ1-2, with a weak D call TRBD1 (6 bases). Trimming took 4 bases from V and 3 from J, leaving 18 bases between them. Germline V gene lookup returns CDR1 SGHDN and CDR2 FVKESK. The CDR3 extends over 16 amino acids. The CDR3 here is CASSPIIGGPYYGYTF. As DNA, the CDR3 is TGTGCCAGCAGCCCAATCATCGGGGGGCCGTACTATGGCTACACCTTC. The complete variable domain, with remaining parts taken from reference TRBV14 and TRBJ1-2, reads EAGVTQFPSHSVIEKGQTVTLRCDPISGHDNLYWYRRVMGKEIKFLLHFVKESKQDESGMPNNRFLAERTGGTYSTLKVQPAELEDSGVYFCASSPIIGGPYYGYTFGSGTRLTVV.

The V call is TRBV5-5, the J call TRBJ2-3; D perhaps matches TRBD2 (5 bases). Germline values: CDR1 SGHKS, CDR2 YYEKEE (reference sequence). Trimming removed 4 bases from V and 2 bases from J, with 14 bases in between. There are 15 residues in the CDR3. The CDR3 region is CASSLRERTTDTQYF. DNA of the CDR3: TGTGCCAGCAGCCTCCGCGAGCGGACCACAGATACGCAGTATTTT.

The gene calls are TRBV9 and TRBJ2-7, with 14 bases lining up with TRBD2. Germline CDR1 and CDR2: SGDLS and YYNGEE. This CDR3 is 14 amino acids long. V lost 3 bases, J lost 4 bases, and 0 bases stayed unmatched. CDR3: CASSGLAGGYEQYF. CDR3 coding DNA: TGTGCCAGCAGCGGACTAGCGGGGGGGTACGAGCAGTACTTC.

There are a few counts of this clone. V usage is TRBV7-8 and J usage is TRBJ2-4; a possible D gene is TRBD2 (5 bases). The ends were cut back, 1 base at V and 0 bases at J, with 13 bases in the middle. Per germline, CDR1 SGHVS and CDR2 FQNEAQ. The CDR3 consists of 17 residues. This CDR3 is CASSLVTQTKAKNIQYF. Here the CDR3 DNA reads TGTGCCAGCAGCTTAGTAACGCAGACTAAAGCCAAAAACATTCAGTACTTC.

The CDR3, as DNA: TGTGCCAGCACCACCACGACTGGGACAGGGCACGGAAACACCATATATTTT. Its protein is CASTTTTGTGHGNTIYF. The V gene is TRBV7-2, the J gene TRBJ1-3; TRBD1 matches 9 bases. CDR1 is SGHTA and CDR2 is FQGNSA in the germline V gene. This CDR3 is built from 17 residues. Trimming removed 7 bases from V and 4 bases from J; junction bases left unmatched: 14.

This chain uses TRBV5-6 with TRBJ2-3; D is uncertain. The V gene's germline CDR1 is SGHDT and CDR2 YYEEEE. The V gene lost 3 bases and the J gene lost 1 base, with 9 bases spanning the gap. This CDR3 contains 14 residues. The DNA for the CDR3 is TGTGCCAGCAGCTCCAGGCCCCGCACAGATACGCAGTATTTT. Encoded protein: CASSSRPRTDTQYF.

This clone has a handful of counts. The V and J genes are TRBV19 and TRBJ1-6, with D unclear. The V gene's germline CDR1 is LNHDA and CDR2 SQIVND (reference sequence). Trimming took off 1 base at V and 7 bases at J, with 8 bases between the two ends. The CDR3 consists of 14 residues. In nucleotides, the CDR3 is TGTGCCAGTAGTATAGTACATCAGAATTCACCCCTCCACTTT. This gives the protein CASSIVHQNSPLHF.

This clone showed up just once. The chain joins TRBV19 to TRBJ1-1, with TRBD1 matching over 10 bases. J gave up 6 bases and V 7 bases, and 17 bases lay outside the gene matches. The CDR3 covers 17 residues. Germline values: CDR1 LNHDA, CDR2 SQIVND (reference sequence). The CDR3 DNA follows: TGTGCCAGTACCCCCCCAGGAGGGGACAGGGGTTTCGCTGAAGCTTTCTTT. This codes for CASTPPGGDRGFAEAFF.

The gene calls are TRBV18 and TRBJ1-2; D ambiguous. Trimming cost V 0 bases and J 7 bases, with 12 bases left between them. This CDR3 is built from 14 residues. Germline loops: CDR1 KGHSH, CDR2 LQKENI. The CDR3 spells CASSPPRRVSGYTF. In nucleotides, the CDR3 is TGTGCCAGCTCACCACCCCGTAGGGTCAGTGGCTACACCTTC. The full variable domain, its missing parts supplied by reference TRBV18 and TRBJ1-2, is NAGVMQNPRHLVRRRGQEARLRCSPMKGHSHVYWYRQLPEEGLKFMVYLQKENIIDESGMPKERFSAEFPKEGPSILRIQQVVRGDSAAYFCASSPPRRVSGYTFGSGTRLTVV.

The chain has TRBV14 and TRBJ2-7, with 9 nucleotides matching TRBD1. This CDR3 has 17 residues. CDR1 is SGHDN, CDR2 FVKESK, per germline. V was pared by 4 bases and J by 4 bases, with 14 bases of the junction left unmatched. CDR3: CASSLQTYGTGQYEQYF. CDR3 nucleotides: TGTGCCAGCAGCCTCCAAACGTACGGGACAGGGCAATACGAGCAGTACTTC.

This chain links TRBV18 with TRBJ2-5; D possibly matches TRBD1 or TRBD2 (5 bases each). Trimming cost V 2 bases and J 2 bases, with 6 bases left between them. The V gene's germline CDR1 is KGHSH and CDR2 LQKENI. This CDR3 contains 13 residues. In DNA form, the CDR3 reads TGTGCCAGCTCACCAGGGGGACAAGAGACCCAGTACTTC. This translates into CASSPGGQETQYF. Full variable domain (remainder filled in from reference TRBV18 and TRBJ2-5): NAGVMQNPRHLVRRRGQEARLRCSPMKGHSHVYWYRQLPEEGLKFMVYLQKENIIDESGMPKERFSAEFPKEGPSILRIQQVVRGDSAAYFCASSPGGQETQYFGPGTRLLVL.

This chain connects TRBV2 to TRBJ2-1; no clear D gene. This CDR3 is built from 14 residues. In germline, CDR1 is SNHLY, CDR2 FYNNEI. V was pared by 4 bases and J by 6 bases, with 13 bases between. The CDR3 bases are TGTGCCAGCAGTGTGGTTCGGGTCACCAATGAGCAGTTCTTC. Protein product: CASSVVRVTNEQFF.

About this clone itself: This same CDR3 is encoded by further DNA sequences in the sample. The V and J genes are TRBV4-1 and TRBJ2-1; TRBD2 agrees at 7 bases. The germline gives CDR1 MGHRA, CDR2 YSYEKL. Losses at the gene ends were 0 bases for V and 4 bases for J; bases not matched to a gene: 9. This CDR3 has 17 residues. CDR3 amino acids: CASSQDPSGGSYNEQFF. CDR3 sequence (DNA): TGCGCCAGCAGCCAAGATCCTTCGGGGGGATCTTACAATGAGCAGTTCTTC.

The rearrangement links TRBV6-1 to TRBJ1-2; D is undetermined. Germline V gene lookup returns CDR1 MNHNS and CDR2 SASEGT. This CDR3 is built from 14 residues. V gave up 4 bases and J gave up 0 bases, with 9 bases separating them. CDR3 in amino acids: CASSVELSNYGYTF. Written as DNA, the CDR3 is TGTGCCAGCAGTGTAGAGCTCTCTAACTATGGCTACACCTTC.

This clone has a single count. CDR3 coding DNA: TGTGCCAGCAGCTCATCTGGGGGCAATCAGCCCCAGCATTTT. Translation gives CASSSSGGNQPQHF. V gene TRBV6-5 combines with J gene TRBJ1-5, with unresolved D. Germline CDR1 reads MNHEY; CDR2 reads SVGAGI. Trimming cost V 6 bases and J 2 bases, with 11 bases left between them. The length of the CDR3 is 14 residues.

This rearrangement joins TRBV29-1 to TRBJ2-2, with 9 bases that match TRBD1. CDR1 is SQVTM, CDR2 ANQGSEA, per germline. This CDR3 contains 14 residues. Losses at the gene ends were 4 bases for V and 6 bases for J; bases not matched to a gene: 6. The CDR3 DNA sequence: TGCAGCGTTGCGCGGACAGGGGACGCCGGGGAGCTGTTTTTT. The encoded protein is CSVARTGDAGELFF.

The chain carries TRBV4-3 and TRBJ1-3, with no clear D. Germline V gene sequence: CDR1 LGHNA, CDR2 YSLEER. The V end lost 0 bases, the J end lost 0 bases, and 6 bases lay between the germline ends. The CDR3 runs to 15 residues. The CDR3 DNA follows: TGCGCCAGCAGCCAAGAGGTCCTCTCTGGAAACACCATATATTTT. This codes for CASSQEVLSGNTIYF.

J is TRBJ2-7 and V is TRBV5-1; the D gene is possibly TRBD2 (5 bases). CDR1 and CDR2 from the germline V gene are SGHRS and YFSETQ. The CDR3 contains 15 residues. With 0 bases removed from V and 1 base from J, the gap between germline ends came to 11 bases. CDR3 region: CASSLGGAGSYEQYF. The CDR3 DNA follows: TGCGCCAGCAGCTTGGGGGGAGCTGGGTCCTACGAGCAGTACTTC.